Listed here are 18 T cell receptor beta chains from one sample, sequenced in a study of cytomegalovirus exposure and HLA in healthy donors. The PCR made use of 60 Vbeta and 13 Jbeta primers. Profiled with immunoSEQ multiplex PCR; TCRdb holds only in-frame clones, not every one. The sample table includes fewer than 85,000 clones. The material sequenced was PBMCs. These receptor sequences come from a woman aged 40 to 55 in good health and CMV-seropositive.

The chain couples TRBV7-9 to TRBJ1-1; maybe TRBD1 (5 bases). Per germline, CDR1 SEHNR and CDR2 FQNEAQ (reference sequence). This CDR3 has 14 residues. The ends were cut back, 5 bases at V and 6 bases at J, with 16 bases in the middle. For the CDR3, the DNA is TGTGCCAGCAGCCCGGCACTGGGGGAGGCTGAAGCTTTCTTT. Translated: CASSPALGEAEAFF.

V gene TRBV2 combines with J gene TRBJ1-1; no firm D call. With 4 bases removed from V and 1 base from J, the gap between germline ends came to 7 bases. Germline values: CDR1 SNHLY, CDR2 FYNNEI. The CDR3 loop spans 13 amino acids. The CDR3 spells CASSGEKNTEAFF. For the CDR3, the DNA is TGTGCCAGCAGTGGCGAGAAGAACACTGAAGCTTTCTTT.

The chain carries TRBV9 and TRBJ2-1; a weak D match, TRBD2 (5 bases). CDR1 SGDLS and CDR2 YYNGEE come from the germline V gene. Trimming removed 0 bases from V and 4 bases from J, with 11 bases in between. This CDR3 comprises 15 residues. CDR3 coding DNA: TGTGCCAGCAGCGTAGAAGCTAGCTATTACAATGAGCAGTTCTTC. It translates to CASSVEASYYNEQFF.

This CDR3 is CASSLLRDSKNIQYF. Written as DNA, the CDR3 is TGTGCCAGCAGTTTATTGAGGGACAGCAAAAACATTCAGTACTTC. The V and J genes are TRBV27 and TRBJ2-4, with 7 bases fitting TRBD1. The CDR3 loop spans 15 amino acids. The J segment lost 3 bases and the V segment lost 1 base, leaving 3 bases of the junction unmatched. Germline CDR1 reads MNHEY; CDR2 reads SMNVEV (reference sequence).

The rearrangement joins TRBV6-1 to TRBJ2-2; 10 nucleotides align to TRBD2. V lost 4 bases, J lost 3 bases, and 17 bases stayed unmatched. This CDR3 has 20 residues. Germline CDR1 is MNHNS and CDR2 is SASEGT. CDR3 sequence reads: CASSGLLSGRSSWDTGELFF. CDR3 nucleotides: TGTGCCAGCAGTGGCTTACTTAGCGGGAGGTCCTCATGGGACACCGGGGAGCTGTTTTTT.

This rearrangement joins TRBV19 to TRBJ1-6; a weak D match, TRBD1 (5 bases). Germline V CDR1 and CDR2: LNHDA, SQIVND (reference sequence). Trimming took 5 bases from V and 7 from J, leaving 9 bases between them. This CDR3 spans 13 amino acids. For the CDR3, the DNA is TGTGCCAGTAGTTTAAGACAGAATTCACCCCTCCACTTT. Translating it yields CASSLRQNSPLHF.

The V call is TRBV19, the J call TRBJ1-2; tentative D call: TRBD1 (5 bases). V was cut by 3 bases and J by 1 base, with 15 bases left in between. The germline V gene encodes CDR1 LNHDA and CDR2 SQIVND (reference sequence). CDR3 length equals 16 residues. CDR3 in DNA: TGTGCCAGTAGTATTGCGCAGGGCGGCATTAACTATGGCTACACCTTC. It is translated as CASSIAQGGINYGYTF.

The chain joins TRBV4-1 to TRBJ2-7; 7 bases are shared with TRBD2. The CDR3 has 14 amino acids. Germline CDR1 MGHRA, CDR2 YSYEKL. V trimming: 4 bases; J trimming: 6 bases; junction bases outside the gene matches: 9. In DNA form, the CDR3 reads TGCGCCAGCAGCCCGACTAGCACATCATGCGAGCAGTACTTC. This encodes CASSPTSTSCEQYF.

The chain couples TRBV9 to TRBJ2-7; 7 bases match TRBD2. CDR1 and CDR2 from the germline V gene are SGDLS and YYNGEE. The trim removed 4 bases at V and 0 bases at J, leaving 7 bases unmatched. The CDR3 consists of 15 residues. In nucleotides, the CDR3 is TGTGCCAGCAGCTCCGGCGGGGGAAGCTCCTACGAGCAGTACTTC. Translating gives CASSSGGGSSYEQYF.

The CDR3 region is CASILEGAGTGELFF. The DNA for the CDR3 is TGTGCCAGCATTCTTGAGGGGGCGGGCACCGGGGAGCTGTTTTTT. The V call is TRBV6-1, the J call TRBJ2-2, with 7 bases fitting TRBD1. CDR3 length: 15 residues. J lost 4 bases, V lost 7 bases, and 9 bases had no gene match. Germline CDR1 is MNHNS and CDR2 is SASEGT.

With respect to this clone: The same CDR3 also results from other DNA sequences found in this sample. J is TRBJ1-1 and V is TRBV29-1; D gene ambiguous. The CDR3 covers 11 residues. V was clipped by 3 bases and J by 4 bases, with 6 bases between them. In germline, CDR1 is SQVTM, CDR2 ANQGSEA. CDR3 DNA: TGCAGCGTTGACAGAGGCACTGAAGCTTTCTTT. Amino acid sequence: CSVDRGTEAFF.

V gene TRBV6-1 combines with J gene TRBJ2-3; TRBD1 is a possible D gene (5 bases). CDR3 length: 13 residues. Germline CDR1 MNHNS, CDR2 SASEGT. Trimming left V 10 bases short and J 2 bases short, with 13 bases between. CDR3 coding DNA: TGTGCCACCACAGGTTACGCCACAGATACGCAGTATTTT. Translating it yields CATTGYATDTQYF.

The chain uses TRBV5-8 and TRBJ1-2; no definite D call. V lost 2 bases and J 8 bases, leaving 10 bases between the germline ends. Germline V gives CDR1 SGHTS, CDR2 YDEGEE. The CDR3 contains 12 residues. The CDR3: CASSLGGEGYTF. The CDR3 DNA sequence: TGTGCCAGCAGCTTAGGCGGAGAAGGCTACACCTTC.

The rearrangement joins TRBV4-2 to TRBJ2-1; a weak D match, TRBD1 (7 bases). V lost 1 base and J lost 0, with 16 bases in between. The CDR3 extends over 18 amino acids. Germline assignment: CDR1 LGHNA and CDR2 YNFKEQ. As DNA, the CDR3 is TGTGCCAGCAGCCAAGTTGGTGGCGGGGACAGCTCCTACAATGAGCAGTTCTTC. It yields the protein CASSQVGGGDSSYNEQFF.

As regards this clone: Other DNA sequences within the sample encode an identical CDR3. This chain links TRBV5-1 with TRBJ2-5, with 12 bases that match TRBD1. Trimming removed 4 bases from V and 7 bases from J; junction bases left unmatched: 2. This CDR3 has 13 residues. Germline CDR1 is SGHRS and CDR2 is YFSETQ. CDR3 sequence: CASSPGQGATQYF. The CDR3 nucleotides are TGCGCCAGCAGCCCGGGACAGGGGGCGACCCAGTACTTC.

CDR3 nucleotide sequence: TGTGCCAGCAGTTTCCGACAGGGATGGACAGATACGCAGTATTTT. Amino acids: CASSFRQGWTDTQYF. The chain uses TRBV2 and TRBJ2-3, with 7 positions matching TRBD1. CDR3 size: 15 residues. V trimming: 5 bases; J trimming: 3 bases; junction bases outside the gene matches: 8. Germline CDR1 reads SNHLY; CDR2 reads FYNNEI.

This rearrangement joins TRBV10-3 to TRBJ2-7, with 10 positions matching TRBD1. The trim removed 6 bases at V and 3 bases at J, leaving 5 bases unmatched. CDR1 is ENHRY, CDR2 SYGVKD, per germline. This CDR3 contains 14 residues. The CDR3, as DNA: TGTGCCATCAGGGGGACAGGGGAGGACTACGAGCAGTACTTC. Residues: CAIRGTGEDYEQYF.

The V call is TRBV9, the J call TRBJ1-2; 8 bases match TRBD1. The CDR3 length is 15 residues. Unmatched junction bases numbered 7, after V lost 0 bases and J lost 6 bases. Germline values: CDR1 SGDLS, CDR2 YYNGEE. CDR3 nucleotide sequence: TGTGCCAGCAGCGTAGTCGCAGGGGGCCCGCATGGCTACACCTTC. Translated, it gives CASSVVAGGPHGYTF.